The TCR beta chain described here comes from a study of T cell responses to AZD1222 COVID-19 vaccine. About this clone itself: Antigen: not known.

General study findings and limits: Researchers took repertoire samples only after the peak T cell response had come.

Sequenced by immunoSEQ multiplex PCR; TCRdb stores in-frame clones only, minus some. Altogether around 130,000 clones are present, more than 80% being singletons, with the ten largest covering 3.5% to 4.5%. The CDR3 consists of 14 residues. V lost 5 bases and J lost 2, with 10 bases in between. CDR1 is LNHNV and CDR2 is YYDKDF in the germline V gene (reference sequence). The TCR was taken from an adult who received the MenACWY meningococcal vaccine as a control. Material: peripheral blood, obtained 28 days after the second dose of the MenACWY control vaccine. The chain uses TRBV15 and TRBJ1-5; a weak D match, TRBD1 (5 bases). The CDR3 nucleotides read TGTGCCACCAGCGTAGGGGTGGGCAATCAGCCCCAGCATTTT. As protein: CATSVGVGNQPQHF.